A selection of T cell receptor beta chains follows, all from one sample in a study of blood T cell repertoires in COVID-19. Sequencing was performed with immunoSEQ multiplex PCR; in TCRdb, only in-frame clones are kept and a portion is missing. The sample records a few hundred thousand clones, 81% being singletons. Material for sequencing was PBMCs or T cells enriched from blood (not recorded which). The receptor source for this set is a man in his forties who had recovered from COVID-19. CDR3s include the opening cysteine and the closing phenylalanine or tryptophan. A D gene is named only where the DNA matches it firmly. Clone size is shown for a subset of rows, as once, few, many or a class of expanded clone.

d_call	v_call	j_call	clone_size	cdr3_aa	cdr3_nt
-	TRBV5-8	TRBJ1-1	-	CASSLLPDVGGTEAFF	TGTGCCAGCAGCTTACTCCCCGACGTAGGAGGCACTGAAGCTTTCTTT
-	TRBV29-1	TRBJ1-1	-	CSVVREGNAEAFF	TGCAGCGTTGTCCGGGAGGGAAACGCTGAAGCTTTCTTT
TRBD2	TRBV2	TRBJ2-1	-	CASRADLAGAYNEQFF	TGTGCCAGCAGAGCCGACTTAGCGGGAGCCTACAATGAGCAGTTCTTC
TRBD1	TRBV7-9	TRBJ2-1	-	CASSSKAGTGGFF	TGTGCCAGCAGTTCTAAAGCCGGGACAGGGGGGTTCTTC
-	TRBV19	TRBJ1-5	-	CASTVGGASNQPQHF	TGTGCCAGTACCGTAGGTGGGGCTAGCAATCAGCCCCAGCATTTT
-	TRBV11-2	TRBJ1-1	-	CASSLGPQITMNTEAFF	TGTGCCAGCAGCTTAGGCCCACAGATAACCATGAACACTGAAGCTTTCTTT
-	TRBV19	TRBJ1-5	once	CASIRRGGYGGANQPQHF	TGTGCCAGTATTCGGAGGGGAGGGTACGGGGGTGCAAATCAGCCCCAGCATTTT
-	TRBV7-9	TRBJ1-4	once	CASSLAEQVNEKLFF	TGTGCCAGCAGCTTAGCTGAACAGGTTAATGAAAAACTGTTTTTT
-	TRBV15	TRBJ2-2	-	CATSYSGRNTGELFF	TGTGCCACCAGTTATTCCGGGAGGAACACCGGGGAGCTGTTTTTT
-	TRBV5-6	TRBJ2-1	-	CASRLRGEQFF	TGTGCCAGCAGACTTAGAGGTGAGCAGTTCTTC
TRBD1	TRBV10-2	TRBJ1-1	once	CASNADRGFNTEAFF	TGCGCCAGCAATGCCGACAGGGGCTTTAACACTGAAGCTTTCTTT
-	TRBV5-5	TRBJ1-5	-	CASSLWEGVNQPQHF	TGTGCCAGCAGCTTATGGGAGGGGGTCAATCAGCCCCAGCATTTT
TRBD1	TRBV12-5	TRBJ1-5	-	CASGLVNRGRQPQHF	TGTGCTAGTGGTTTGGTAAATAGGGGGCGTCAGCCCCAGCATTTT
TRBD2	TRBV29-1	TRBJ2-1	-	CSVRVAGGTSEQFF	TGCAGCGTTCGTGTAGCGGGGGGGACCAGTGAGCAGTTCTTC
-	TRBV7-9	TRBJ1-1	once	CASRVDRNTEAFF	TGTGCCAGCAGGGTGGACAGGAACACTGAAGCTTTCTTT
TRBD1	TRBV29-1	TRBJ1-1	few	CSVGTGSLGTEAFF	TGCAGCGTTGGGACAGGGTCATTGGGCACTGAAGCTTTCTTT
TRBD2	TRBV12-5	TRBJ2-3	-	CASGLVLGRAADTQYF	TGTGCTAGTGGTTTGGTACTCGGGAGGGCCGCAGATACGCAGTATTTT
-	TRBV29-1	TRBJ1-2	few	CSAQAHTADGYTF	TGCAGCGCCCAGGCCCACACGGCAGATGGCTACACCTTC
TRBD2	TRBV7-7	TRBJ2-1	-	CASSRTSGNNEQFF	TGTGCCAGCAGCCGGACTAGCGGGAACAATGAGCAGTTCTTC
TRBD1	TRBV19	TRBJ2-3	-	CASRDRGHSSTDTQYF	TGTGCCAGCCGGGACAGGGGACATTCTAGCACAGATACGCAGTATTTT
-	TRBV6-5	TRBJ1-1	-	CASRIGHTHTEAFF	TGTGCCAGCAGGATCGGACATACTCACACTGAAGCTTTCTTT
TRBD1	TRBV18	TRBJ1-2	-	CASSQSGQGDGYTF	TGTGCCAGCTCACAATCGGGACAGGGGGATGGCTACACCTTC
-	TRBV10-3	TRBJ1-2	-	CAISDPAATGILDYGYTF	TGTGCCATCAGTGATCCCGCGGCTACAGGGATATTGGACTATGGCTACACCTTC
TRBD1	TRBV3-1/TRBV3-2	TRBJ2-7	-	CASSQRDSLYEQYF	TGTGCCAGCAGCCAAAGGGACAGCCTCTACGAGCAGTACTTC
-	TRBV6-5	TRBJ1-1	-	CASRPWGGEPEAFF	TGTGCCAGCCGACCCTGGGGGGGGGAGCCTGAAGCTTTCTTT
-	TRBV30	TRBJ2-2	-	CAWSGRGFQELFF	TGTGCCTGGAGTGGTCGGGGGTTCCAGGAGCTGTTTTTT
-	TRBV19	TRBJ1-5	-	CASRGLYGNQPQHF	TGTGCCAGTAGGGGACTCTACGGTAATCAGCCCCAGCATTTT
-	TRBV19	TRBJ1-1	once	CASIQSERFTLQGNTEAFF	TGTGCCAGTATTCAGTCAGAGAGGTTCACTTTACAGGGGAACACTGAAGCTTTCTTT
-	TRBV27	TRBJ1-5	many	CASATGMTNQPQHF	TGTGCCAGCGCGACAGGAATGACTAATCAGCCCCAGCATTTT
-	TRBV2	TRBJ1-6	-	CASSDSNSPLHF	TGTGCCAGCAGCGACAGTAATTCACCCCTCCACTTT
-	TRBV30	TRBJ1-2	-	CAWSPQGYYGYTF	TGTGCCTGGAGTCCACAGGGATACTATGGCTACACCTTC
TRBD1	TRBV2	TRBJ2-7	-	CASRGQYSSYEQYF	TGTGCCAGCAGGGGACAGTATAGCTCCTACGAGCAGTACTTC
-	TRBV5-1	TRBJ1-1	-	CASRFYQGITEAFF	TGCGCCAGCAGATTTTATCAGGGGATCACTGAAGCTTTCTTT
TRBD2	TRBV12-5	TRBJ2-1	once	CASGLTGLAGVGNEQFF	TGTGCTAGTGGTTTGACGGGACTAGCGGGAGTAGGCAATGAGCAGTTCTTC
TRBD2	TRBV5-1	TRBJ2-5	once	CASSFIPSGRAGEAQYF	TGCGCCAGCAGCTTTATCCCTAGCGGGAGGGCCGGGGAGGCCCAGTACTTC
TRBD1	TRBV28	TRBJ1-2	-	CASTLQGAGGYTF	TGTGCCAGCACCCTACAGGGGGCAGGGGGCTACACCTTC
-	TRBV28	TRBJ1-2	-	CASTSSLGSQTNYGYTF	TGTGCCAGCACCTCGTCCCTAGGCAGCCAAACTAACTATGGCTACACCTTC
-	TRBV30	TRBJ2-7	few	CAWSVVSGKQYF	TGTGCCTGGAGTGTAGTTTCGGGAAAGCAGTACTTC
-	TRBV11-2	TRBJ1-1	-	CASSLRGRPNTEAFF	TGTGCCAGCAGCCTCAGAGGTAGACCGAACACTGAAGCTTTCTTT